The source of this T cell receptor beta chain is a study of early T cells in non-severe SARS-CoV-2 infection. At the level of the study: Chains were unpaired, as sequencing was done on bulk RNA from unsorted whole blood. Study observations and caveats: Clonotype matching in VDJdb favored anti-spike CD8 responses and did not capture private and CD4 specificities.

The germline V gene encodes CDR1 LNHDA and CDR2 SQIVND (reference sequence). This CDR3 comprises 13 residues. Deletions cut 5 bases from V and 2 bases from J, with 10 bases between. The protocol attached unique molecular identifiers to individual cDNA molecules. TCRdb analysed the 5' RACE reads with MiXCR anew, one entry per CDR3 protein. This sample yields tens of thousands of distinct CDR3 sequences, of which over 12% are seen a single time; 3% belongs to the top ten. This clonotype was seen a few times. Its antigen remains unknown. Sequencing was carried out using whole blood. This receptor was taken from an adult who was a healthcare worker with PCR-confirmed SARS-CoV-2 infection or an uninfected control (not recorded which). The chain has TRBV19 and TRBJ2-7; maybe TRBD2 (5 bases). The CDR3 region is CASSAGPTYEQYF. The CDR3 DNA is TGTGCCAGTAGTGCGGGTCCCACCTACGAGCAGTACTTC. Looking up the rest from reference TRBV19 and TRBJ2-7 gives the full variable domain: DGGITQSPKYLFRKEGQNVTLSCEQNLNHDAMYWYRQDPGQGLRLIYYSQIVNDFQKGDIAEGYSVSREKKESFPLTVTSAQKNPTAFYLCASSAGPTYEQYFGPGTRLTVT.